The clone carrying this T cell receptor beta chain was seen more than once but under ten times. Its antigen is undetermined. Reverse transcription used 0.5 to 1 ug RNA and random hexamers. TCRdb re-called the immunoSEQ multiplex PCR reads through MiXCR, storing one row per CDR3 protein. The sample shows approximately 140,000 distinct CDR3 sequences, approximately 79% of them seen only once. The V gene lost 8 bases and the J gene lost 1 base, with 12 bases spanning the gap. This CDR3 region has 14 residues. Germline CDR1 MNHNS, CDR2 SASEGT. This specimen belongs to a study of CD8 T cells in Susac syndrome. Study results and limitations: Individuals included in the TCR sequencing and HLA analysis were acknowledged by the study to be relatively few in number.

This receptor was obtained from a human donor with multiple sclerosis. This chain links TRBV6-1 with TRBJ2-1; no definite D call. Sequenced material: CD8+ T cells from PBMCs. The DNA for the CDR3 is TGTGCCAGCTCGGCAAGTAGGTCCTACAATGAGCAGTTCTTC. Its protein is CASSASRSYNEQFF.